This T cell receptor (beta chain) came from a study of cytomegalovirus exposure and HLA in healthy donors. Study-level points and caveats: Among TCR beta chains, those listed as cytomegalovirus-associated numbered some 170.

About this clone: Its antigen is unknown. One end of the junction is discordant with germline, which a read error may explain.

Sequencing was performed with immunoSEQ multiplex PCR; in TCRdb, only in-frame clones are kept and a portion is missing. Here the sample spans around 220,000 clones, 80% to 90% being singletons. Germline V lookup: CDR1 SNHLY, CDR2 FYNNEI. The CDR3 loop spans 14 amino acids. This clonotype was obtained from a woman in her late teens or twenties in good health and CMV-seronegative. This chain joins TRBV2 and TRBJ1-5; D gene ambiguous. The sequenced material came from PBMCs. The chain's CDR3 is CASREDFLGQPQHF. The CDR3 DNA sequence: TGTGCCAGCAGGGAAGACTTCCTCGGGCAGCCCCAGCATTTT.